What follows are 29 T cell receptor beta chains derived from one specimen sequenced in a study of beta chain features in type 1 diabetes. Reverse transcription of all isolated RNA meant that expressed TCRB transcripts were sequenced. Here immunoSEQ multiplex PCR was the method, and the copy in TCRdb shows in-frame clones only, minus some. The sample shows under 900,000 clones, about a sixth of them seen only once. The sequencing input was naive CD4+ T cells from blood. The receptors shown here come from a woman aged 18-29 years in good health.

This clone was observed a few times. The rearrangement joins TRBV7-3 to TRBJ2-1, with TRBD2 matching over 8 bases. The V and J ends lost 5 bases and 4 bases, in that order; junction bases with no gene match: 4. The CDR3 extends over 14 amino acids. The germline V gene encodes CDR1 SGHTA and CDR2 FQGTGA. CDR3 amino acids: CASSASGYYNEQFF. The CDR3, as DNA: TGTGCCAGCAGCGCTAGCGGGTATTACAATGAGCAGTTCTTC.

This chain joins TRBV7-9 and TRBJ1-1, with 9 positions matching TRBD1. This CDR3 is 16 amino acids long. The V and J ends lost 0 bases and 5 bases, in that order; junction bases with no gene match: 7. Germline values: CDR1 SEHNR, CDR2 FQNEAQ (reference sequence). In DNA, the CDR3 is TGTGCCAGCAGCTTAGCGTTCCCGACAGGGGGTACTGAAGCTTTCTTT. Translation gives CASSLAFPTGGTEAFF.

This clone was recorded only once. This rearrangement joins TRBV15 to TRBJ2-1; D remains ambiguous. CDR1 is LNHNV and CDR2 is YYDKDF in the germline V gene (reference sequence). V dropped 5 bases and J dropped 4 bases, with 6 bases sitting between them. The CDR3 is 12 amino acids. CDR3 in amino acids: CATSQGYNEQFF. CDR3 in DNA: TGTGCCACCAGCCAAGGGTACAATGAGCAGTTCTTC.

The chain combines TRBV7-8 with TRBJ1-3, with D possibly TRBD1 on 6 matching bases. Trimming pared 3 bases from V and 4 bases from J, leaving 10 bases between. Germline CDR1 and CDR2: SGHVS and FQNEAQ. The CDR3 consists of 14 residues. The CDR3 coding sequence is TGTGCCAGCAGCTTCACAGGGAGAGGAAACACCATATATTTT. Translating gives CASSFTGRGNTIYF.

This clone appeared a few times. The chain carries TRBV27 and TRBJ2-1, with TRBD2 matching 12 bases. The CDR3 is made up of 15 amino acids. In germline, CDR1 is MNHEY, CDR2 SMNVEV (reference sequence). The ends lost 5 bases at V and 7 bases at J; junction bases unmatched: 6. In DNA form, the CDR3 reads TGTGCCAGCAGTCTAGCGGGAGGGCCAGAGAATGAGCAGTTCTTC. This codes for CASSLAGGPENEQFF.

This clone was seen only a few times. The CDR3 DNA reads TGCAGTGCTAAAGGTGGTAGGCCCCAGTACTTC. It is translated as CSAKGGRPQYF. The chain has TRBV20-1 and TRBJ2-5; D ambiguous. The CDR3 sequence is 11 residues long. Trimming cost V 4 bases and J 9 bases, with 12 bases left between them. The germline gives CDR1 DFQATT, CDR2 SNEGSKA (reference sequence).

V gene TRBV23-1 combines with J gene TRBJ1-1, with TRBD1 matching over 7 bases. TRBV23-1 falls under the ORF class, with uncertain function. V lost 10 bases and J lost 5; bases outside the gene matches: 13. This CDR3 comprises 14 residues. CDR3 DNA sequence: TGCGCCATAGGATCCAGGGGGATTGGGACTGAAGCTTTCTTT. Protein product: CAIGSRGIGTEAFF.

This clone was seen more than once but under ten times. The genes are TRBV11-2 and TRBJ2-7; 7 nucleotides line up with TRBD1. There are 15 residues in the CDR3. The V segment lost 5 bases and the J segment 3 bases; nucleotides outside the gene matches: 10. Germline V gene lookup returns CDR1 SGHAT and CDR2 FQNNGV. The CDR3 spells CASSPGTASLYEQYF. The CDR3, as DNA: TGTGCCAGCAGCCCAGGGACAGCCAGCCTCTACGAGCAGTACTTC.

The genes are TRBV27 and TRBJ2-5; 12 nucleotides match TRBD2. The CDR3 spans 18 residues. V lost 6 bases to trimming and J lost 2 bases; unmatched junction nucleotides: 13. Germline V lookup: CDR1 MNHEY, CDR2 SMNVEV (reference sequence). CDR3 sequence (DNA): TGTGCCAGCAGCCCGACTAGCGGGAGTTGGTCGGTACAAGAGACCCAGTACTTC. Amino acid sequence: CASSPTSGSWSVQETQYF.

This clone showed up many times. This sequence joins TRBV7-9 and TRBJ1-1; no reliable D call. Germline V CDR1 and CDR2: SEHNR, FQNEAQ (reference sequence). The CDR3 spans 14 residues. V was pared by 2 bases and J by 4 bases, with 11 bases between. CDR3 region: CASSLWPPGTEAFF. CDR3 bases: TGTGCCAGCAGCTTATGGCCCCCCGGCACTGAAGCTTTCTTT.

DNA for the CDR3: TGTGCCAGCAGGCTAGCGGAGGGGGCCTACAATGAGCAGTTCTTC. It codes for CASRLAEGAYNEQFF. This chain joins TRBV2 and TRBJ2-1; TRBD2 is a possible D gene (7 bases). V lost 6 bases and J lost 2, with 14 bases in between. CDR1 is SNHLY and CDR2 is FYNNEI in the germline V gene. This CDR3 is 15 amino acids long.

This clone was seen a few times. The CDR3 nucleotides are TGTGCCAGCAGCGTTAGAGGCCTAGTTAACACCGGGGAGCTGTTTTTT. This encodes CASSVRGLVNTGELFF. The gene calls are TRBV7-9 and TRBJ2-2; the D is unclear. The CDR3 length is 16 residues. Germline V gene sequence: CDR1 SEHNR, CDR2 FQNEAQ (reference sequence). V was cut by 5 bases and J by 2 bases, with 15 bases left in between. Using reference TRBV7-9 and TRBJ2-2 for the parts outside the CDR3, the full variable domain is DTGVSQNPRHKITKRGQNVTFRCDPISEHNRLYWYRQTLGQGPEFLTYFQNEAQLEKSRLLSDRFSAERPKGSFSTLEIQRTEQGDSAMYLCASSVRGLVNTGELFFGEGSRLTVL.

This rearrangement joins TRBV5-4 to TRBJ2-7; TRBD1 matches at 7 bases. This CDR3 has 18 amino acids. Germline CDR1 is SGHNT and CDR2 is YYREEE (reference sequence). With 6 bases clipped from V and 3 bases from J, the junction kept 21 bases outside the gene matches. DNA for the CDR3: TGTGCCAGCACCGCCCGGACACCGGGGACAGCCGTCATCTACGAGCAGTACTTC. Its translation: CASTARTPGTAVIYEQYF.

The chain recombines TRBV28 with TRBJ1-1; D unresolved. The germline V and J ends were trimmed by 1 base and 2 bases, with 5 bases remaining between them. In germline, CDR1 is MDHEN, CDR2 SYDVKM. The CDR3 runs 13 residues. This CDR3 reads CASSLSENTEAFF. The CDR3 DNA is TGTGCCAGCAGTTTATCGGAAAACACTGAAGCTTTCTTT.

V usage is TRBV19 and J usage is TRBJ2-3; D ambiguous. The CDR3 runs 15 residues. Germline CDR1 and CDR2: LNHDA and SQIVND (reference sequence). Between the trimmed V and J ends, which lost 4 bases and 1 base, there was a span of 12 bases. The CDR3 here is CASSTRAKGTDTQYF. For the CDR3, the DNA is TGTGCCAGTAGTACGAGAGCCAAGGGCACAGATACGCAGTATTTT.

The rearrangement links TRBV4-1 to TRBJ2-7; D possibly corresponds to TRBD1 (6 bases). The CDR3 is 13 residues long. Germline assignment: CDR1 MGHRA and CDR2 YSYEKL. V was pared by 3 bases and J by 6 bases, with 12 bases between. CDR3 nucleotide sequence: TGCGCCAGCAGCCAGGACGCCAGGGGCGAGCAGTACTTC. Translated: CASSQDARGEQYF.

The CDR3 DNA is TGTGCCAGCAGCTTGGCGGGGGCTCGCGAACAAGAGACCCAGTACTTC. It specifies CASSLAGAREQETQYF. This chain uses TRBV5-6 with TRBJ2-5, with D possibly called TRBD1 or TRBD2 (6 bases each). From germline, CDR1 is SGHDT and CDR2 YYEEEE. The CDR3 is made up of 16 amino acids. Trimming shortened V by 0 bases and J by 2 bases, and 14 bases separated the two germline ends.

This clone appeared a few times. The CDR3: CASSQGGLAGLGELFF. The CDR3 bases are TGCGCCAGCAGCCAAGGTGGACTAGCGGGGCTCGGGGAGCTGTTTTTT. This sequence joins TRBV4-1 and TRBJ2-2, with 12 bases lining up with TRBD2. The V gene's germline CDR1 is MGHRA and CDR2 YSYEKL. CDR3 size: 16 residues. V gave up 1 base and J gave up 7 bases; unmatched junction bases: 4.

The chain combines TRBV5-6 with TRBJ1-2; unclear D gene. Trimming cost V 4 bases and J 4 bases, with 14 bases left between them. CDR1 is SGHDT, CDR2 YYEEEE, per germline. The CDR3 is 14 residues long. The CDR3 DNA reads as TGTGCCAGCAGCACCCTCGGAGATCGCTATGGCTACACCTTC. This codes for CASSTLGDRYGYTF.

This clone was seen more than once but under ten times. The V gene is TRBV28, the J gene TRBJ2-2, with a possible D match to TRBD1 (6 bases). Germline V gene lookup returns CDR1 MDHEN and CDR2 SYDVKM. Deletions cut 5 bases from V and 1 base from J, with 17 bases between. The CDR3 has 17 amino acids. CDR3 protein: CASSSEYRDRNTGELFF. CDR3 bases: TGTGCCAGCAGTAGCGAATACAGGGACCGGAACACCGGGGAGCTGTTTTTT.

The rearrangement uses TRBV6-6 and TRBJ2-7, with D unclear. Germline CDR1 and CDR2: MNHNY and SVGAGI (reference sequence). The V and J ends lost 0 bases and 0 bases respectively, with 9 bases between them. The CDR3 runs 15 residues. The CDR3 DNA is TGTGCCAGCAGTTACTCTACAGTTCCCTCCTACGAGCAGTACTTC. This encodes CASSYSTVPSYEQYF.

Of note for this clone: The sample holds other DNA sequences that translate to the same CDR3. The genes are TRBV18 and TRBJ2-1, with TRBD2 matching 10 bases. The CDR3 is 14 residues long. The J segment lost 7 bases and the V segment lost 2 bases, leaving 2 bases of the junction unmatched. The V gene's germline CDR1 is KGHSH and CDR2 LQKENI. The CDR3 loop reads CASSPGTSENEQFF. CDR3 bases: TGTGCCAGCTCACCAGGGACTAGCGAAAATGAGCAGTTCTTC.

This clone was seen more than once but under ten times. The rearrangement joins TRBV9 to TRBJ1-5; TRBD1 aligns across 10 bases. Germline lookup yields CDR1 SGDLS and CDR2 YYNGEE. The CDR3 extends over 15 amino acids. After removal of 0 bases from V and 5 bases from J, the junction contained 2 bases not matched to a gene. The CDR3 DNA reads as TGTGCCAGCAGCGTAGGGACAGGGGGGTATCAGCCCCAGCATTTT. This gives the protein CASSVGTGGYQPQHF. Full variable domain (outside the CDR3, taken from reference TRBV9 and TRBJ1-5): DSGVTQTPKHLITATGQRVTLRCSPRSGDLSVYWYQQSLDQGLQFLIQYYNGEERAKGNILERFSAQQFPDLHSELNLSSLELGDSALYFCASSVGTGGYQPQHFGDGTRLSIL.

The chain combines TRBV19 with TRBJ2-2; unclear D gene. The CDR3 covers 14 residues. Germline assignment: CDR1 LNHDA and CDR2 SQIVND (reference sequence). Trimming stripped 8 bases from V and 6 bases from J, with 16 bases between. Written as DNA, the CDR3 is TGTGCCAGTCGTGCTTCCCCGGGCGCCGGGGAGCTGTTTTTT. It encodes CASRASPGAGELFF.

The chain uses TRBV6-5 and TRBJ2-5; unclear D gene. There are 12 residues in the CDR3. Trimming left V 5 bases short and J 5 bases short, with 9 bases between. Germline V gene sequence: CDR1 MNHEY, CDR2 SVGAGI. The CDR3 sequence: CASSVGSETQYF. CDR3 bases: TGTGCCAGCAGTGTAGGTTCGGAGACCCAGTACTTC.

This clone was counted only a few times. The chain has TRBV4-2 and TRBJ2-3; possible D gene TRBD2, 5 bases. Trimming stripped 3 bases from V and 6 bases from J, with 28 bases between. The CDR3 runs to 19 residues. Germline V gene data show CDR1 as LGHNA and CDR2 as YNFKEQ. CDR3 nucleotides: TGTGCCAGCAGCCAGCAGCCGGCACCGGGCCCGGACTTTTACGATACGCAGTATTTT. Protein: CASSQQPAPGPDFYDTQYF.

This clone showed up just a few times. The chain recombines TRBV23-1 with TRBJ2-1, with TRBD1 identical over 7 bases. TRBV23-1 is recorded as an ORF, its role being uncertain. This CDR3 region has 17 residues. The J segment lost 9 bases and the V segment lost 0 bases, leaving 14 bases of the junction unmatched. This CDR3 is CASSQSRDRANPSEQFF. CDR3 coding DNA: TGCGCCAGCAGTCAATCAAGAGACAGGGCCAATCCTAGTGAGCAGTTCTTC.

The genes are TRBV11-2 and TRBJ2-1; no clear D gene. The CDR3 totals 15 residues. V lost 0 bases to trimming and J lost 2 bases, with 8 bases between them. Germline-derived CDR1 and CDR2 are SGHAT and FQNNGV. The CDR3 loop is CASSLDPSPYNEQFF. Here the CDR3 DNA reads TGTGCCAGCAGCTTAGATCCGAGCCCCTACAATGAGCAGTTCTTC.

CDR3 sequence: CATSPRQGFMNTEAFF. As DNA, the CDR3 is TGTGCCACCAGCCCCCGACAGGGGTTCATGAACACTGAAGCTTTCTTT. This rearrangement joins TRBV15 to TRBJ1-1, with 8 nucleotides matching TRBD1. With 5 bases clipped from V and 0 bases from J, the junction kept 8 bases outside the gene matches. Germline assignment: CDR1 LNHNV and CDR2 YYDKDF (reference sequence). The CDR3 is 16 residues long.